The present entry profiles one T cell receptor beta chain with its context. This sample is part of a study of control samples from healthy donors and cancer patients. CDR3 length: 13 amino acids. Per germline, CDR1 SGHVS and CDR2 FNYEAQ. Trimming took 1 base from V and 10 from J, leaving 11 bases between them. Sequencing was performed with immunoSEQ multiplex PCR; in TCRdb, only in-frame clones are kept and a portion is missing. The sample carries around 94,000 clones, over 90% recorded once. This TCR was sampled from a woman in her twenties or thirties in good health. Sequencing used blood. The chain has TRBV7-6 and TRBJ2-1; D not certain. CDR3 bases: TGTGCCAGCAGCTTAGAAATGTCTGGGGAGCAGTTCTTC. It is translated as CASSLEMSGEQFF.